Presented here are 2 T cell receptor beta chains from one specimen sequenced in a study of cytomegalovirus exposure and HLA in healthy donors. Both 60 Vbeta primers and 13 Jbeta primers went into the PCR. Libraries were prepared by immunoSEQ multiplex PCR; TCRdb keeps only in-frame clonotypes and omits some of them. The top ten hold 2.1% of the sample, which has about 150,000 clones, 74% seen once. The sample was PBMCs. The receptors come from a man aged 30 to 45 in good health and CMV-seronegative.

The CDR3: CASSISGDSYNEQFF. The CDR3 nucleotides are TGTGCCAGTAGTATCTCGGGGGACTCCTACAATGAGCAGTTCTTC. The chain uses TRBV19 and TRBJ2-1, with a possible D match to TRBD2 (6 bases). Germline loops: CDR1 LNHDA, CDR2 SQIVND (reference sequence). CDR3 length: 15 amino acids. Deletions cut 3 bases from V and 0 bases from J, with 9 bases between.

This clone has more than one count but fewer than ten. This sequence joins TRBV6-1 and TRBJ1-1; D not resolved. V was clipped by 3 bases and J by 1 base, with 12 bases between them. Germline values: CDR1 MNHNS, CDR2 SASEGT. The length of the CDR3 is 15 residues. CDR3 bases: TGTGCCAGCAGTGATGTCTCGGCGGAGAACACTGAAGCTTTCTTT. Protein sequence: CASSDVSAENTEAFF.